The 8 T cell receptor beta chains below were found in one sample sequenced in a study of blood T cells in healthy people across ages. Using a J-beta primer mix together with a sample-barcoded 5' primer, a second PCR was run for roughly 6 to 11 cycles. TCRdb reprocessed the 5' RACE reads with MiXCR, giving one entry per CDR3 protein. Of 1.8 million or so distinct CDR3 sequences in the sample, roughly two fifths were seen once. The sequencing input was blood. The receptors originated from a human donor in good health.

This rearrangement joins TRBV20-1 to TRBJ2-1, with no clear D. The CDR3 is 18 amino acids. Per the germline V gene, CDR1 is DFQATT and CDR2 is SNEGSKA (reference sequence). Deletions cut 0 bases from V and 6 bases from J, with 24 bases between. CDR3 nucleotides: TGCAGTGCTAGAGATCCCCTTTCCCGAGCTGGCCTGGGCAATGAGCAGTTCTTC. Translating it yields CSARDPLSRAGLGNEQFF.

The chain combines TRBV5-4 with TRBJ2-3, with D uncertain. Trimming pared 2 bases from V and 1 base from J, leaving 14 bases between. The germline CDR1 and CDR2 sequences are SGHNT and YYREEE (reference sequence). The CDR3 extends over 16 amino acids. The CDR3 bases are TGTGCCAGCAGCTTAGAAGTACAGTCAGGCACAGATACGCAGTATTTT. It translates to CASSLEVQSGTDTQYF.

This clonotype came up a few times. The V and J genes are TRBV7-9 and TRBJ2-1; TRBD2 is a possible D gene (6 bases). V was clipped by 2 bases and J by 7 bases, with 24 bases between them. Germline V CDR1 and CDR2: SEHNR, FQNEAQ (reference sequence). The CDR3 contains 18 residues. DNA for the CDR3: TGTGCCAGCAGCTTACCGCCGGGTAGCGGTAAAGAGAGGAATGAGCAGTTCTTC. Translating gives CASSLPPGSGKERNEQFF.

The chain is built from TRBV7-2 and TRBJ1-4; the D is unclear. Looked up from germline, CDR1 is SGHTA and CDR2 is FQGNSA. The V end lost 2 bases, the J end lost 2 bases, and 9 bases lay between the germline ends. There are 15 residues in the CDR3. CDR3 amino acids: CASSLRAATNEKLFF. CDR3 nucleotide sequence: TGTGCCAGCAGCTTAAGGGCGGCGACTAATGAAAAACTGTTTTTT.

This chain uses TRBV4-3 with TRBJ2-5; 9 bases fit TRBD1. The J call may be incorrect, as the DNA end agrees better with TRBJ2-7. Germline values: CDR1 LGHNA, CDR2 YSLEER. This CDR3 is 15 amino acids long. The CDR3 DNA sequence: TGCGCCAGCAGCCCTCTCCCGGGACAGGGTACCGAGCAGTACTTC. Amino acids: CASSPLPGQGTEQYF.

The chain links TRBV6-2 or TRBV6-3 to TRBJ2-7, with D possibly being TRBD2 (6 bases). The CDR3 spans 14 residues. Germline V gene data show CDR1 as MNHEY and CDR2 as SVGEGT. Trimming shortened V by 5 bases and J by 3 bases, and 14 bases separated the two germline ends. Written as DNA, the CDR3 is TGTGCCAGCAGTGGAGACGCCGGGGGCTACGAGCAGTACTTC. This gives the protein CASSGDAGGYEQYF.

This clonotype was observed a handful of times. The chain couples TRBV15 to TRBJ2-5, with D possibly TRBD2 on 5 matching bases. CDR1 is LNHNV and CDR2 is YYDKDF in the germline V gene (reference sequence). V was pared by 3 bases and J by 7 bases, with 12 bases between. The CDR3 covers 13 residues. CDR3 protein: CATSRDFEGTQYF. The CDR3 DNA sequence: TGTGCCACCAGCAGGGACTTCGAGGGGACCCAGTACTTC.

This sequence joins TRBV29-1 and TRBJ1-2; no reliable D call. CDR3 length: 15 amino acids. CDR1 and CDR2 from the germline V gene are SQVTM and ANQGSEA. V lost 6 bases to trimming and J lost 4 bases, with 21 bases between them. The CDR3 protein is CSVGPVNSDAYGYTF. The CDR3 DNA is TGCAGCGTCGGACCGGTTAACTCAGACGCCTATGGCTACACCTTC.